This T cell receptor beta chain was retrieved from a study of blood T cell repertoires in COVID-19 (dated by TCRdb to about 2020). Regarding the research as a whole: The collaborator samples originated in the United States, Italy and Spain and spanned the acute and convalescent phases of COVID-19. The prospective study material was composed of cDNA or gDNA derived from T cells, B-cell-depleted T cells, or PBMCs. Subjects who had been exposed to COVID-19, were actively infected with it, or had recovered from it provided the deeply sampled blood TCRbeta repertoires that made up the dataset. The repertoires were made available in a free public database intended to serve as a resource for research on the immune response to SARS-CoV-2. Samples were obtained from the ongoing ImmuneRACE study (first 160 participants) and from roughly 1,300 subjects provided by 6 global collaborators. Nearly every sample came with metadata listing a de-identified subject ID, COVID-19 status, age in years and sex. Where available, HLA class I and class II types were taken from metadata supplied by the sample provider and were not determined by assay-based typing. The full study reports these points: How much clinical and demographic metadata was included differed by source and by participant, and the metadata was provided uncurated.

Deletion took 0 bases off V and 3 bases off J, with a span of 7 bases between the germline ends. Reading from cysteine to phenylalanine, the CDR3 counts 13 amino acids. The read is trimmed to its CDR3 DNA, 39 bases read in frame from base 1. The CDR1 and CDR2 encoded by the germline V gene are SGHRS and YFSETQ. In regard to this clone: Its antigen remains unidentified. Base qualities are not at hand, and no much larger clone is one base apart. Other DNA sequences of this sample code for an identical CDR3.

Whole blood was collected in K2EDTA tubes by collaborating institutions according to the institutions' own protocols. Collaborator samples were shipped for TCRbeta analysis as frozen whole blood, isolated PBMCs, or DNA extracted from either sample type. The immunoSEQ Assay, a bias-controlled multiplex PCR, was used to amplify TCRbeta CDR3 regions from genomic DNA. Per the authors' processing: Nucleated cell counts per sample were estimated from amplification of reference gene primers within the assay. To quantify the absolute abundance of each unique TCRbeta CDR3 rearrangement, sequence reads were collapsed and filtered. For each sample, productive Simpson clonality was calculated by taking the square root of Simpson's diversity index across productive rearrangements. Sourced from immuneACCESS, this table was stored by TCRdb with only in-frame sequences that have V and J called. A share of the clones is absent; for the studies checked, an unresolved V gene accounts for under half, and the remainder has no known explanation. That table supplies the V and J calls and clone size; D and trimming were determined from the DNA. Here the sample has under 150,000 clones; approximately 80% occur a single time. More than 3.5% of the sample is held by the ten biggest clonotypes.

Sequences were obtained from peripheral blood. The rearranged chain carries TRBV5-1 and TRBJ2-7; no D gene call is confident. This receptor was taken from a woman older than 75 with active or convalescent COVID-19. At the DNA level, the sequence is TGCGCCAGCAGCTTGGACGGAGACTACGAGCAGTACTTC. Translation gives CASSLDGDYEQYF.